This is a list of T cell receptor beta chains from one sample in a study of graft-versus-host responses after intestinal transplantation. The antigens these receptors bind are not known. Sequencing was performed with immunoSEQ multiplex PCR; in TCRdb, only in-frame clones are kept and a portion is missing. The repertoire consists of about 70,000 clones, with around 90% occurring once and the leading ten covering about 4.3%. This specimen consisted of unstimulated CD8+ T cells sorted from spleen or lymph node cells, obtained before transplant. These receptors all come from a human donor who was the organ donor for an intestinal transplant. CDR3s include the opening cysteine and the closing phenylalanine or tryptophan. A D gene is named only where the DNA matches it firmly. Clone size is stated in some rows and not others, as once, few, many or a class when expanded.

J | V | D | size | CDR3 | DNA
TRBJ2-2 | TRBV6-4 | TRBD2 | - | CASSEVLGLAHTGELFF | TGTGCCAGCAGTGAGGTCCTCGGACTAGCTCATACCGGGGAGCTGTTTTTT
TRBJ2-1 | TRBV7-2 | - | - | CASRSAGLNEQFF | TGTGCCAGCCGCTCAGCGGGCCTGAATGAGCAGTTCTTC
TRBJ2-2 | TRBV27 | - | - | CASSSSVDRTAGELFF | TGTGCCAGCAGTTCTTCCGTCGACAGGACGGCGGGGGAGCTGTTTTTT
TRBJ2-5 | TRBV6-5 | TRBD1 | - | CASSYFGTGGPETQYF | TGTGCCAGCAGTTACTTTGGGACAGGGGGGCCAGAGACCCAGTACTTC
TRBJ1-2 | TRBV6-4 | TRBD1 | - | CASSRDRGHGYTF | TGTGCCAGCAGCCGGGACAGGGGGCATGGCTACACCTTC
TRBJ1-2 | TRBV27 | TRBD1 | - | CASRGTGPDGYTF | TGTGCCAGCAGAGGGACAGGGCCCGATGGCTACACCTTC
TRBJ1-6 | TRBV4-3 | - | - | CASSPRTASSYNSPLHF | TGCGCCAGCAGCCCAAGGACAGCGAGCTCCTATAATTCACCCCTCCACTTT
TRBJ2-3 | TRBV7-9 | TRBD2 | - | CASSILAGETDTQYF | TGTGCCAGCAGCATACTAGCGGGGGAAACAGATACGCAGTATTTT
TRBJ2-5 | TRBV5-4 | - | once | CASSLGGPETQYF | TGTGCCAGCAGCTTGGGGGGCCCGGAGACCCAGTACTTC
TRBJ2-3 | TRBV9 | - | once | CASSVKSSGESTDTQYF | TGTGCCAGCAGCGTCAAATCATCAGGGGAGAGTACAGATACGCAGTATTTT
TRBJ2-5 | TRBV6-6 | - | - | CASSYPDSFETQYF | TGTGCCAGCAGTTACCCCGACAGTTTTGAGACCCAGTACTTC
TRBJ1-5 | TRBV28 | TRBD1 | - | CASIQTGVNYQPQHF | TGTGCCAGCATCCAGACAGGGGTAAATTATCAGCCCCAGCATTTT
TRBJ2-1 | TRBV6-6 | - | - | CASSYSGGAYNEQFF | TGTGCCAGCAGTTACTCTGGGGGCGCCTACAATGAGCAGTTCTTC
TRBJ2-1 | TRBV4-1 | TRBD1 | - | CASSPPGGQQEREQFF | TGCGCCAGCAGCCCTCCTGGGGGACAGCAGGAACGGGAGCAGTTCTTC
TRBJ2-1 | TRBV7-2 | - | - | CASSLLAYNEQFF | TGTGCCAGCAGCTTACTAGCCTACAATGAGCAGTTCTTC
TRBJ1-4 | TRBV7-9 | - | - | CASSLERNNEKLFF | TGTGCCAGCAGCTTAGAGAGGAATAATGAAAAACTGTTTTTT
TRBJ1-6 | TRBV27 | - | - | CASSAWGLYWSPLHF | TGTGCCAGCAGTGCCTGGGGCCTGTATTGGTCACCCCTCCACTTT
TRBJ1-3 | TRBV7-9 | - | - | CASSPTVTLSGNTIYF | TGTGCCAGCAGCCCGACAGTCACCCTCTCTGGAAACACCATATATTTT
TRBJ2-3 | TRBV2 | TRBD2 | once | CASSLAGGADTQYF | TGTGCCAGCAGTTTAGCGGGGGGCGCAGATACGCAGTATTTT
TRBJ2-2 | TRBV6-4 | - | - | CASSEFDSTGELFF | TGTGCCAGCAGTGAGTTTGACTCCACCGGGGAGCTGTTTTTT
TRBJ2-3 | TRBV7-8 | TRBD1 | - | CASSPETGGSTQYF | TGTGCCAGCAGCCCCGAGACAGGGGGCAGTACGCAGTATTTT
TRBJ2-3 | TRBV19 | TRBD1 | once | CASSRDRTDTQYF | TGTGCCAGTAGTAGGGACAGAACAGATACGCAGTATTTT
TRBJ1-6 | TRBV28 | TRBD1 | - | CASRQGTGIEWNSPLHF | TGTGCCAGCAGACAGGGGACAGGGATTGAGTGGAATTCACCCCTCCACTTT
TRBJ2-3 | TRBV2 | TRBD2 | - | CASSEAGGGAVDTQYF | TGTGCCAGCAGTGAAGCTGGCGGGGGGGCTGTAGATACGCAGTATTTT
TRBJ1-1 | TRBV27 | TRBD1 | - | CASSSLPTGLNTEAFF | TGTGCCAGCAGTTCCCTCCCGACAGGGTTGAACACTGAAGCTTTCTTT
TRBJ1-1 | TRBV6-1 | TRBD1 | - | CASGGQGGMNTEAFF | TGTGCCAGCGGTGGACAGGGGGGGATGAACACTGAAGCTTTCTTT
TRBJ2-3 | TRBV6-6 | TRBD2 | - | CASIDQRGRGTDTQYF | TGTGCCAGCATTGACCAGCGGGGGCGGGGCACAGATACGCAGTATTTT
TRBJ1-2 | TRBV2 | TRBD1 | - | CASVEDRSF | TGTGCCAGCGTTGAGGACAGGAGCTTC
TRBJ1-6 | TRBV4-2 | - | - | CASSQGPQSPLHF | TGTGCCAGCAGCCAAGGTCCCCAATCACCCCTCCACTTT
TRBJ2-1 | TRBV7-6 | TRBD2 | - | CASSPLAGGSYNEQFF | TGTGCCAGCAGCCCACTAGCGGGGGGGTCCTACAATGAGCAGTTCTTC
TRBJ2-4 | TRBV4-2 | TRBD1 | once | CASSQRTGNQNIQYF | TGTGCCAGCAGCCAACGGACAGGGAATCAAAACATTCAGTACTTC
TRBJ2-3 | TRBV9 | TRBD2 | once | CASSVALAGGRTDTQYF | TGTGCCAGCAGCGTAGCTCTGGCGGGGGGGCGGACAGATACGCAGTATTTT
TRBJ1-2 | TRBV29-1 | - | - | CSVDMEPANYGYTF | TGCAGCGTTGATATGGAGCCCGCTAACTATGGCTACACCTTC
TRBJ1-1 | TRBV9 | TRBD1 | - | CASSGGQGHRTEAFF | TGTGCCAGCAGCGGTGGACAGGGGCACCGCACTGAAGCTTTCTTT
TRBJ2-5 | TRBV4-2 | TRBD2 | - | CASSQGGRGRGETQYF | TGTGCCAGCAGCCAAGGGGGCCGAGGGAGGGGAGAGACCCAGTACTTC
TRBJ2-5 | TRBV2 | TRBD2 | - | CASSASGGAWTQYF | TGTGCCAGCAGTGCTAGCGGGGGCGCCTGGACCCAGTACTTC
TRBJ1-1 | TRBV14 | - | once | CASSPSRYTEAFF | TGTGCCAGCAGCCCATCCCGGTACACTGAAGCTTTCTTT
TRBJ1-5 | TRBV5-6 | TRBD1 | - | CASSLWEGQGADQPQHF | TGTGCCAGCAGCTTATGGGAGGGGCAGGGGGCCGATCAGCCCCAGCATTTT
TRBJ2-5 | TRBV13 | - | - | CASSSRGSETQYF | TGTGCCAGCAGCTCCAGGGGTTCAGAGACCCAGTACTTC
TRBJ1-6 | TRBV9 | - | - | CASSVEHSPLHF | TGTGCCAGCAGCGTAGAGCATTCACCCCTCCACTTT
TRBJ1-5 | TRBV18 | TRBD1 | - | CASSSWGQGNQPQHF | TGTGCCAGCTCAAGCTGGGGACAGGGGAATCAGCCCCAGCATTTT
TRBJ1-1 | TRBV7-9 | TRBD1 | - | CASSLDRAQAFF | TGTGCCAGCAGCCTCGACAGGGCCCAAGCTTTCTTT
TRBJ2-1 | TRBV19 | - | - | CASSYQGTYRYEQFF | TGTGCCAGTAGTTATCAGGGGACCTACCGATATGAGCAGTTCTTC
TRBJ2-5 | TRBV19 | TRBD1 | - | CATGQGGEYF | TGTGCCACCGGACAGGGCGGGGAGTACTTC
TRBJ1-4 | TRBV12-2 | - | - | CASRLPRHPLVEKLFF | TGTGCAAGTCGCTTACCCCGACACCCCTTGGTCGAAAAACTGTTTTTT
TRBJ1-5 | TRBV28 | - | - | CASTKTGRDQPQHF | TGTGCCAGCACCAAAACAGGCAGGGATCAGCCCCAGCATTTT